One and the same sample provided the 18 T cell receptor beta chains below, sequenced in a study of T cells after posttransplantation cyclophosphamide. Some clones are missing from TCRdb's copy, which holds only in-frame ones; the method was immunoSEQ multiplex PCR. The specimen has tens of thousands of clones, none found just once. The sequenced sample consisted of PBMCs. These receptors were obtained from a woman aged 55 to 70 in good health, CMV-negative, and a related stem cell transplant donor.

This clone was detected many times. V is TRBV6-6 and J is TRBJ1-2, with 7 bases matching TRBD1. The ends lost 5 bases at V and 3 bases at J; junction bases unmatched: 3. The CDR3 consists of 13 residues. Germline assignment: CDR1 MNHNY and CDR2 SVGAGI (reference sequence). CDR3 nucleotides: TGTGCCAGCAGTAACGACAGGGACTATGGCTACACCTTC. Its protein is CASSNDRDYGYTF.

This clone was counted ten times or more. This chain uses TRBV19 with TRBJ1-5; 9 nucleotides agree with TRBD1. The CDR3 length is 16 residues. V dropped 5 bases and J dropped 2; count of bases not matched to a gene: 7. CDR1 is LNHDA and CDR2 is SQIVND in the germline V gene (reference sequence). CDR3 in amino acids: CASSPRTGDGNQPQHF. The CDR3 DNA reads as TGTGCCAGTAGTCCTCGGACAGGGGATGGCAATCAGCCCCAGCATTTT. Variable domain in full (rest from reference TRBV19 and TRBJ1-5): DGGITQSPKYLFRKEGQNVTLSCEQNLNHDAMYWYRQDPGQGLRLIYYSQIVNDFQKGDIAEGYSVSREKKESFPLTVTSAQKNPTAFYLCASSPRTGDGNQPQHFGDGTRLSIL.

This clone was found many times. The CDR3 reads CASSSPSGGADTQYF. CDR3 nucleotides: TGTGCCAGCAGTTCCCCTAGCGGGGGGGCAGATACGCAGTATTTT. The chain uses TRBV6-5 and TRBJ2-3; 12 bases align to TRBD2. CDR1 is MNHEY, CDR2 SVGAGI, per germline. V dropped 4 bases and J dropped 4; count of bases not matched to a gene: 3. This CDR3 is 15 amino acids long.

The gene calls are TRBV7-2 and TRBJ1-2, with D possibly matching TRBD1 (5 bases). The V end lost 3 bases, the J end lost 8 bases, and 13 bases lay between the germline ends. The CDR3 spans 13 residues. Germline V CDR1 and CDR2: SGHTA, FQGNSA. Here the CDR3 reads CASSFNVGGGYTF. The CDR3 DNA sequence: TGTGCCAGCAGCTTTAACGTTGGGGGGGGCTACACCTTC.

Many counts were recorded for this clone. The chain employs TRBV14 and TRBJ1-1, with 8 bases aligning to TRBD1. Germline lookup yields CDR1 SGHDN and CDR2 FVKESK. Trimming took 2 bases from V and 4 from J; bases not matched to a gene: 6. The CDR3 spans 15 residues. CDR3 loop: CASSQPGQGSTEAFF. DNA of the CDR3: TGTGCCAGCAGCCAACCCGGACAGGGCTCCACTGAAGCTTTCTTT.

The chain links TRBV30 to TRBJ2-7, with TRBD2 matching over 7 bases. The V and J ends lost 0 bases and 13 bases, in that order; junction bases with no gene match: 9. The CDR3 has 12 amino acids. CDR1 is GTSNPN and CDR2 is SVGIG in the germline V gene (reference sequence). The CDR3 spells CAWSVLGGTNYF. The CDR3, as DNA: TGTGCCTGGAGTGTACTGGGGGGGACCAACTACTTC. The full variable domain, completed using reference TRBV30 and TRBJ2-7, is SQTIHQWPATLVQPVGSPLSLECTVEGTSNPNLYWYRQAAGRGLQLLFYSVGIGQISSEVPQNLSASRPQDRQFILSSKKLLLSDSGFYLCAWSVLGGTNYFGPGTRLTVT.

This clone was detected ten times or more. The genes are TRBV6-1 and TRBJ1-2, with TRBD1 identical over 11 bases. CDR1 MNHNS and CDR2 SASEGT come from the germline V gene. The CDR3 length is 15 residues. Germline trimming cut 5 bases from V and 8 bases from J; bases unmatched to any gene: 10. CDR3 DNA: TGTGCCAGCAGTAAACCGGAAGGGACAGGGGGAGGCTACACCTTC. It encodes CASSKPEGTGGGYTF.

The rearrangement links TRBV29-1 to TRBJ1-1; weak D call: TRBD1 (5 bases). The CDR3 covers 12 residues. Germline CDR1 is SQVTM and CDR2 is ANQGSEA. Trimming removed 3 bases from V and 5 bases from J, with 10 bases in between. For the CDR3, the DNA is TGCAGCGTTGAGACGGGGGGAACTGAAGCTTTCTTT. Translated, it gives CSVETGGTEAFF.

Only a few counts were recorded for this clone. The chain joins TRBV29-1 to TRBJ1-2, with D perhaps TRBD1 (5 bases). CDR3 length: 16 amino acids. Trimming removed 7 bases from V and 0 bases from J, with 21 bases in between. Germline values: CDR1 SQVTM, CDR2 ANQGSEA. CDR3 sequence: CSALSPGGTTNYGYTF. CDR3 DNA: TGCAGCGCCCTAAGCCCTGGGGGGACTACTAACTATGGCTACACCTTC.

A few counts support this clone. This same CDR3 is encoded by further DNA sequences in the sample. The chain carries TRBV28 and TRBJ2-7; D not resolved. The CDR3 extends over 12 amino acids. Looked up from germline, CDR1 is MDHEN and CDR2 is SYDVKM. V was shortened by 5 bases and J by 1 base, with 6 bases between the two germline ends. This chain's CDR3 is CASSRVSYEQYF. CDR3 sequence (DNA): TGTGCCAGCAGTCGGGTATCCTACGAGCAGTACTTC.

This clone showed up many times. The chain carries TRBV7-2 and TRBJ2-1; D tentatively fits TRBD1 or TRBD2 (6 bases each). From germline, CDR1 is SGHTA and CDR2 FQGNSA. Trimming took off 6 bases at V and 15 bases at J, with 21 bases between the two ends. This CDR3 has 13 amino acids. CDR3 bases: TGTGCCAGCAGGGGAGAGGCGGGACAAGGTTGGTTCTTC. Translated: CASRGEAGQGWFF.

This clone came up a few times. The CDR3 bases are TGCAGCGTTGAAAAGGACACGAACGATGAGCAGTTCTTC. It yields the protein CSVEKDTNDEQFF. The chain links TRBV29-1 to TRBJ2-1; the D gene is possibly TRBD1 (5 bases). Trimming shortened V by 2 bases and J by 8 bases, and 13 bases separated the two germline ends. The CDR3 runs 13 residues. In germline, CDR1 is SQVTM, CDR2 ANQGSEA.

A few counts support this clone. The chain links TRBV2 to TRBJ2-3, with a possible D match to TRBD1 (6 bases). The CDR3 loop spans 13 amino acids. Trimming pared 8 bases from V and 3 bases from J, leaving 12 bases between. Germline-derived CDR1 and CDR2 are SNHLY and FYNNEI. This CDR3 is CASLGRGTDTQYF. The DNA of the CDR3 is TGTGCCAGCCTGGGCAGGGGTACAGATACGCAGTATTTT. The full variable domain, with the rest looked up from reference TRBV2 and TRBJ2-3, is EPEVTQTPSHQVTQMGQEVILRCVPISNHLYFYWYRQILGQKVEFLVSFYNNEISEKSEIFDDQFSVERPDGSNFTLKIRSTKLEDSAMYFCASLGRGTDTQYFGPGTRLTVL.

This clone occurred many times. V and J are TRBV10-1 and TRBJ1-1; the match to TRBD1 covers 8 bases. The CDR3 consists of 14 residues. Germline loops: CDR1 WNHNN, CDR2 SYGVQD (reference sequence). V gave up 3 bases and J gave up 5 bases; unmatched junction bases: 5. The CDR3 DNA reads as TGCGCCAGCAGTGACACAGGGGGTAGTACTGAAGCTTTCTTT. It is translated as CASSDTGGSTEAFF.

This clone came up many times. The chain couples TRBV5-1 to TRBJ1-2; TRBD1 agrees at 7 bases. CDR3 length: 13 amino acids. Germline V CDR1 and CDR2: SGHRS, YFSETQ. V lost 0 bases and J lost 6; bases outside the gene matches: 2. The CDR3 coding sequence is TGCGCCAGCAGCTTGGGACAGGGAAATGGCTACACCTTC. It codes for CASSLGQGNGYTF.

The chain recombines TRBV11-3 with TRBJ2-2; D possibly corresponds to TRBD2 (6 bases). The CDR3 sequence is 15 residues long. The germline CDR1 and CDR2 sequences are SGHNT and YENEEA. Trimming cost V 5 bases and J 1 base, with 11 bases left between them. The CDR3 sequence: CASSPGTRNTGELFF. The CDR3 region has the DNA TGTGCCAGCAGCCCCGGGACTCGGAACACCGGGGAGCTGTTTTTT.

The CDR3 region is CASSYNRVDQPQHF. In DNA, the CDR3 is TGTGCCAGCAGTTATAACAGGGTGGATCAGCCCCAGCATTTT. The chain has TRBV6-5 and TRBJ1-5, with D maybe TRBD1 (6 bases). V lost 3 bases, J lost 5 bases, and 11 bases lay in between. Per the germline V gene, CDR1 is MNHEY and CDR2 is SVGAGI. The CDR3 is made up of 14 amino acids.

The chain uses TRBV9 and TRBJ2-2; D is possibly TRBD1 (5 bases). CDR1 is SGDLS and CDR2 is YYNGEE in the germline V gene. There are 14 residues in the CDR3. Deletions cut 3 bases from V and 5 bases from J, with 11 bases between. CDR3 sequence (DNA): TGTGCCAGCAGCGCCCTACAGGCTACCGGGGAGCTGTTTTTT. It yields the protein CASSALQATGELFF.